This is a list of T cell receptor beta chains from one sample in a study of glioma-infiltrating T cells. TCRdb reprocessed the multiplex PCR reads with MiXCR, giving one entry per CDR3 protein. The table has approximately 400,000 distinct CDR3 sequences, around 38% seen once. The material sequenced was glioma tissue, nonneoplastic brain tissue, or PBMCs (not recorded which). The receptor source for this set is a human donor with low-grade glioma or glioblastoma, undergoing nonglioma brain surgery, or in good health (not recorded which). The CDR3 runs from the conserved cysteine through the conserved F or W. Each record gives: D gene, V gene, clone size, J gene, CDR3 protein, CDR3 DNA. The D gene is left open where the match is weak. Clone size is given for some rows only: seen once, a few or many times, or a class if the clone is expanded.

TRBD2	TRBV6-2/TRBV6-3	many	TRBJ2-3	CASSLKLAGDTDTQYF	TGTGCCAGCAGTTTGAAACTAGCGGGAGACACAGATACGCAGTATTTT
TRBD1	TRBV7-9	NA	TRBJ2-3	CASSLAIPGQVGDTQYF	TGTGCCAGCAGCTTAGCGATCCCGGGACAGGTGGGGGATACGCAGTATTTT
NA	TRBV10-2	NA	TRBJ2-7	CASSESVGYEQYF	TGCGCCAGCAGTGAGTCTGTGGGGTACGAGCAGTACTTC
NA	TRBV5-4	many	TRBJ2-3	CASSSTGTDTQYF	TGTGCCAGCAGCTCGACTGGCACAGATACGCAGTATTTT
TRBD1	TRBV4-1	few	TRBJ2-7	CASSPLTGTGGRKYF	TGCGCCAGCAGCCCTTTAACCGGGACAGGGGGCCGGAAGTACTTC
NA	TRBV20-1	many	TRBJ1-1	CSASQPGTEAFF	TGCAGTGCTAGCCAGCCGGGCACTGAAGCTTTCTTT
NA	TRBV6-1	many	TRBJ2-1	CASRNQPGPRPRPYNEQFF	TGTGCCAGCAGAAATCAACCCGGTCCTCGCCCGCGTCCCTACAATGAGCAGTTCTTC
TRBD1	TRBV10-3	few	TRBJ1-5	CAISASPWGQGIVQPQHF	TGTGCCATCAGTGCCTCCCCCTGGGGACAGGGAATAGTTCAGCCCCAGCATTTT
NA	TRBV20-1	many	TRBJ2-4	CSADTDRRIQYF	TGCAGTGCTGACACCGACAGGCGCATTCAGTACTTC
NA	TRBV12-3/TRBV12-4	few	TRBJ2-7	CATGHHSYEQYF	TGTGCGACCGGACACCACTCCTACGAGCAGTACTTC
NA	TRBV7-2	NA	TRBJ2-3	CANSLGAVSTDTQYF	TGTGCCAACAGTCTAGGAGCGGTTAGCACAGATACGCAGTATTTT
TRBD2	TRBV7-3	NA	TRBJ2-1	CASSPSTSGSPPDNEQFF	TGTGCCAGCAGCCCCTCGACTAGCGGGTCCCCACCCGACAATGAGCAGTTCTTC
NA	TRBV11-1	few	TRBJ2-1	CASSSLRWGTHEQFF	TGTGCCAGCAGCTCCCTCCGATGGGGGACCCATGAGCAGTTCTTC
NA	TRBV7-2	few	TRBJ2-7	CASSLRTTTYEQYF	TGTGCCAGCAGCTTAAGGACCACCACCTACGAGCAGTACTTC
NA	TRBV19	NA	TRBJ2-7	CASSIGHMTLYEQYF	TGTGCCAGTAGTATCGGACATATGACCCTCTACGAGCAGTACTTC
TRBD1	TRBV18	few	TRBJ2-7	CASSPNRGEQYF	TGTGCCAGCTCACCTAACAGGGGCGAGCAGTACTTC
NA	TRBV27	NA	TRBJ1-6	CASSLSPGVYNSPLQF	TGTGCCAGCAGTTTATCGCCGGGGGTCTATAATTCACCCCTCCAATTT
NA	TRBV28	NA	TRBJ1-4	CASSNPTTNEKLFF	TGTGCCAGCAGTAACCCCACTACTAATGAAAAACTGTTTTTT
NA	TRBV20-1	NA	TRBJ2-7	CSARGASDHYEQYF	TGCAGTGCTAGAGGGGCTAGCGACCACTACGAGCAGTACTTC
NA	TRBV5-4	NA	TRBJ2-7	CASSPRASLPYEQYF	TGTGCCAGCAGCCCCCGGGCCTCGCTACCCTACGAGCAGTACTTC
NA	TRBV25-1	NA	TRBJ2-5	CASSAVRAQYF	TGTGCCAGCAGCGCCGTTCGGGCCCAGTACTTC
NA	TRBV27	many	TRBJ2-3	CASSSPGLPTADTQYF	TGTGCCAGCAGTTCCCCGGGGCTGCCAACTGCAGATACGCAGTATTTT
TRBD2	TRBV28	many	TRBJ2-5	CASSLELADQETQYF	TGTGCCAGCAGTTTAGAACTAGCGGATCAAGAGACCCAGTACTTC
NA	TRBV6-2/TRBV6-3	NA	TRBJ2-7	CASTTATLLYEQYF	TGTGCCAGCACCACAGCCACCCTCCTCTACGAGCAGTACTTC
NA	TRBV4-3	few	TRBJ2-2	CASSQETPPQTGELFF	TGCGCCAGCAGCCAAGAAACCCCACCCCAGACCGGGGAGCTGTTTTTT
TRBD2	TRBV25-1	NA	TRBJ2-1	CASSWGAGGPYNEQFF	TGTGCCAGCAGTTGGGGGGCGGGAGGGCCCTACAATGAGCAGTTCTTC
NA	TRBV7-3	NA	TRBJ1-2	CASSSEPVSYGYTF	TGTGCCAGCAGCTCCGAACCGGTGAGCTATGGCTACACCTTC
TRBD2	TRBV7-9	NA	TRBJ2-7	CASGTSGRMGEQYF	TGTGCCAGCGGAACTAGCGGGAGGATGGGCGAGCAGTACTTC
NA	TRBV6-1	NA	TRBJ2-7	CASSPRDGQYF	TGTGCCAGCAGTCCCCGGGACGGGCAGTACTTC
NA	TRBV3-1	few	TRBJ1-1	CASSQATEAFF	TGTGCCAGCAGCCAGGCCACTGAAGCTTTCTTT
TRBD2	TRBV19	NA	TRBJ2-3	CASRRGLAGTDTQYF	TGTGCCAGTAGACGGGGACTAGCGGGAACAGATACGCAGTATTTT
NA	TRBV28	NA	TRBJ1-3	CASSLVGTSGNTRYF	TGTGCCAGTAGTTTGGTAGGGACATCTGGAAACACCAGATATTTT
TRBD1	TRBV7-9	many	TRBJ2-3	CASSFGQGTQYF	TGTGCCAGCAGCTTTGGACAGGGAACGCAGTATTTT
NA	TRBV20-1	NA	TRBJ2-1	CSARGPWYDEQFF	TGCAGTGCTAGAGGCCCTTGGTACGATGAGCAGTTCTTC
NA	TRBV6-1	NA	TRBJ1-1	CAGRTSRDGNTEAFF	TGTGCCGGCAGAACTAGCAGGGATGGGAACACTGAAGCTTTCTTT
NA	TRBV30	NA	TRBJ2-1	CAWSALVGFNEQFF	TGTGCCTGGAGTGCCCTGGTAGGGTTCAATGAGCAGTTCTTC
TRBD2	TRBV4-1	NA	TRBJ2-5	CASSQDHLAGDRRTRYF	TGCGCCAGCAGCCAAGATCATCTAGCGGGAGATAGGAGGACCCGGTACTTC
TRBD1	TRBV5-4	NA	TRBJ2-7	CASSSGTGGFGEQYF	TGTGCCAGCAGTTCCGGGACAGGGGGCTTCGGCGAGCAGTACTTC
NA	TRBV11-2	NA	TRBJ2-7	CASSLEADYQPYEQYF	TGTGCCAGCAGCTTAGAAGCGGACTACCAACCCTACGAGCAGTACTTC
NA	TRBV28	NA	TRBJ1-4	CASSRGGEKLFF	TGTGCCAGCAGTAGGGGAGGAGAAAAACTGTTTTTT
NA	TRBV4-3	NA	TRBJ1-5	CASSRERLVFGNQPQHF	TGCGCCAGCAGCCGAGAGAGGCTTGTTTTTGGCAATCAGCCCCAGCATTTT
TRBD2	TRBV4-1	few	TRBJ2-1	CASSQDRGRPPHNEQFF	TGCGCCAGCAGCCAAGACCGCGGGAGGCCCCCCCACAATGAGCAGTTCTTC
TRBD2	TRBV7-8	NA	TRBJ2-7	CASSLRTSGNINEQYF	TGTGCCAGCAGCTTAAGGACTAGCGGGAACATCAACGAGCAGTACTTC
TRBD1	TRBV7-2	few	TRBJ2-5	CASSLVATQGAETQYF	TGTGCCAGCAGCTTAGTAGCGACGCAGGGGGCCGAGACCCAGTACTTC
NA	TRBV27	many	TRBJ2-3	CASSLTGTTDTQYF	TGTGCCAGCAGTTTGACAGGTACCACAGATACGCAGTATTTT
NA	TRBV20-1	few	TRBJ2-1	CSARTVIWVWNEQFF	TGCAGTGCCAGAACGGTTATATGGGTCTGGAATGAGCAGTTCTTC
TRBD2	TRBV28	once	TRBJ2-3	CVCTLLAGDGSDTQYF	TGTGTCTGCACCTTACTAGCGGGAGATGGGTCAGATACGCAGTATTTT
NA	TRBV10-3	few	TRBJ1-1	CAIRNALVQLNTEAFF	TGTGCCATCAGAAACGCTTTAGTACAACTGAACACTGAAGCTTTCTTT
TRBD2	TRBV20-1	NA	TRBJ2-7	CSARREETYEQYF	TGCAGTGCTAGGCGGGAGGAGACCTACGAGCAGTACTTC
TRBD2	TRBV27	many	TRBJ2-1	CASSQLAGDPYNEQFF	TGTGCCAGCAGTCAATTAGCGGGAGACCCCTACAATGAGCAGTTCTTC
TRBD1	TRBV28	NA	TRBJ1-4	CASRSGTGWPQLFF	TGTGCCAGCAGGAGCGGGACAGGGTGGCCCCAACTGTTTTTT
NA	TRBV6-1	few	TRBJ2-7	CASTLAEGTYEQYF	TGTGCCAGCACACTGGCGGAGGGGACCTACGAGCAGTACTTC
TRBD2	TRBV7-8	few	TRBJ2-7	CASSLLRPSGTYLSYEQYF	TGTGCCAGCAGCTTATTAAGGCCTAGCGGGACATACCTCTCCTACGAGCAGTACTTC
TRBD1	TRBV7-2	NA	TRBJ1-2	CASSPTTGVGYTF	TGTGCCAGCAGCCCAACGACAGGGGTAGGCTACACCTTC
NA	TRBV28	NA	TRBJ2-1	CASSLSPSTAFYEQFF	TGTGCCAGCAGTTTATCACCCTCGACAGCCTTCTATGAGCAGTTCTTC
NA	TRBV19	NA	TRBJ1-2	CAITIRTANYGYTF	TGTGCCATTACGATTCGGACGGCGAACTATGGCTACACCTTC
NA	TRBV6-1	NA	TRBJ1-3	CAIGQDGNTIYF	TGTGCCATCGGGCAGGATGGAAACACCATATATTTT
NA	TRBV6-2/TRBV6-3	many	TRBJ1-5	CASSASWGNQPQHF	TGTGCCAGCAGCGCCAGTTGGGGCAATCAGCCCCAGCATTTT
NA	TRBV6-2/TRBV6-3	many	TRBJ2-7	CASSSLKLVKDYEQYF	TGTGCCAGCAGCTCACTCAAACTAGTAAAGGACTACGAGCAGTACTTC
TRBD1	TRBV19	NA	TRBJ2-7	CASSIDPGGDEQYF	TGTGCCAGTAGTATAGATCCAGGGGGCGACGAGCAGTACTTC